This TCR beta chain was identified in a study of vaccination and CD4 T cells after COVID-19 (dated 2022 in TCRdb). Regarding the complete study: The convalescent cohort included six males and four females, with two Hispanic individuals, seven Caucasians, two Asians and one multiracial person. For stimulating the cultures, overlapping spike peptide pools were used, derived from SARS-CoV-2 as well as from the common cold coronaviruses HCoV-NL63, HCoV-OC43 and HCoV-229E. Participants received two doses of either the Pfizer-BioNTech BNT162b2 vaccine (n=8) or the Moderna mRNA-1273 vaccine (n=2). As controls, cultures received a CEFX viral epitope pool (the positive control), an HIV-1 Nef peptide pool (the negative control), or no peptide at all. The time from the second vaccine dose to post-vaccine blood sampling had a median of around 72 days and ranged from about 12 to 241 days. In around 10 COVID-19 convalescent patients and a few infection-naive healthy vaccine recipients, researchers compared the spike-specific CD4+ TCR repertoire from before mRNA vaccination with the repertoire from after. An earlier paper using these donors assessed, at the TCR clonotype level, memory CD4+ T cell crossreactivity between SARS-CoV-2 and common cold coronavirus spike proteins. Post-COVID blood samples were collected from convalescent patients a median of about 92 days after diagnosis, with a range of about 30 to 161 days. Overall results and qualifications from the work: An increase in the median number of SARS-CoV-2-reactive clonotypes from some 20 after infection to 38 after vaccination was observed, but the change was not found to be significant. In convalescent patients, nearly all vaccine-specific clones (304 of 307) were found to be mono-reactive for SARS-CoV-2 spike rather than cross-reactive with common cold coronaviruses. Among convalescent patients, a median roughly 90% of the SARS-CoV-2-reactive clones seen after vaccination appeared only after vaccination, which suggests priming specific to the vaccine. The study included relatively few convalescent patients and did not analyze early timepoints after natural infection.

The sample's treatment or condition, from its label and the paper: approximately 10-day PBMC culture with coronavirus spike peptide pools or control peptides (ViraFEST assay). CD4+ T cells from unexposed donors were collected before the COVID-19 pandemic (2011-2018). The ViraFEST assay was used in the study, in which antigen-specific T cells were expanded with peptide pools and expanded clonotypes were subsequently identified by TCR sequencing. Roughly 2 million PBMCs per well were cultured in IMDM with roughly 5% human AB serum and 8.5 to 10 IU/ml IL-2, plus 10 ug/ml peptide pools. On days 3 and 7, half of the culture medium was replaced with fresh IL-2-containing medium. After about nine days of culture, CD4+ T cells were isolated by negative selection with the EasySep CD4+ T cell isolation kit. As cell numbers permitted, CD4+ T cells from unexposed donors were tested for reactivity to SARS-CoV-2 S and N and to four common cold coronavirus spike pools. PBMCs were separated from whole blood using Ficoll-Paque Plus gradient centrifugation and then either used fresh or cryopreserved at -140C. Each culture condition was generally run in triplicate wells. The leukapheresis product for the unexposed donors was obtained through commercial purchase.

On this clonotype: Its recognized antigen is unknown. Per-base quality was not reported, and no clone a single base away is much larger than it.

Preparation of the library involved PCR. DNA from cultured CD4+ T cells underwent TCR sequencing with the Oncomine TCR Beta short-read assay at the Johns Hopkins FTIC core. Genomic DNA was extracted from the cultured CD4+ T cells with the QIAamp micro DNA kit. The Oncomine TCR Beta libraries from cultured CD4+ T cells were pooled using unique dual indexes and then sequenced on an Illumina iSeq 100. The authors' analysis ran thus. Non-productive sequences were removed, and CDR3s not starting with C, not ending with F or W, or shorter than 7 amino acids were discarded. Antigen-specific clonotypes were identified using the MANAFEST web application through comparison of peptide-stimulated wells with reference and other culture wells. Positive clones required FDR below 0.05, an odds ratio above 5, and productive frequency above 0.1% in at least two of three replicate wells. A clonotype was classed as cross-reactive if the clonotype showed significant expansion both in SARS-CoV-2 spike wells and in at least one common cold coronavirus spike condition. Similarity between CDR3 sequences was evaluated in R version 3.6.1 using Levenshtein distances (stringdist) and unrooted phylogenetic trees (ape). The public sequencing data were trimmed at Q25 with fastp and processed into clonotypes with MiXCR by TCRdb, which kept only in-frame beta chains. Each entry merges the rows of one CDR3 protein and shows their most common DNA and genes. Clone size and V and J calls follow TCRdb, not the original study. In this sample the table shows under 8,500 distinct CDR3 sequences, around 47% of which occur a single time. The ten largest clones take up less than 45% of the sample.

The sample consisted of CD4+ T cells from blood, cultured in vitro. This receptor was obtained from a human donor in good health.

The CDR3 region reads CASSRPIPGETQYF. The nucleotides are TGTGCCAGCAGCCGCCCAATCCCGGGGGAGACCCAGTACTTC. The chain was built from TRBV7-9 and TRBJ2-5; TRBD2 is a possible D gene, resting on 5 matching bases. Between the V and J ends, shortened by 5 bases and 5 bases respectively, the junction contains 15 bases. CDR1 and CDR2 were assigned from the germline V gene (reference sequence) as SEHNR and FQNEAQ. The CDR3 sequence holds 14 residues, the cysteine and phenylalanine included. This entry keeps only the CDR3 DNA: 42 bases, framed from base 1.